This T cell receptor beta chain was captured by sequencing in a study of CXCR3-negative and CXCR3-positive naive CD8 T cells. The study's findings and limits: Naive cells that were CXCR3-positive had more hydrophobic TRB CDR3s (compared with CXCR3-negative naive cells). TRBV-TRBJ usage was alike in naive CXCR3-negative and CXCR3-positive cells but differed in memory cells.

The libraries of TRB cDNA were constructed through 5' RACE using UMI labels. No DNA is given; TCRdb re-called the 5' RACE reads and lists each CDR3 protein once. This repertoire includes 84,000 or so distinct CDR3 sequences. Worth noting for this clonotype: Its antigen is unknown.

The V gene's germline CDR1 is SQVTM and CDR2 ANQGSEA. The CDR3 has 18 residues. Sequencing was done on a sample of naive CXCR3+ CD8+ T cells from blood. The sample's subset: CD45RO-CCR7+CD27+CD95- naive CD8+ T cells expressing CXCR3 (TNR3+). The V gene is TRBV29-1, the J gene TRBJ2-7; TCRdb lists TRBD1, though no DNA is available to test this call. This sequence was found in a human donor in good health. Some clones in this sample may be carry-over from other donors' samples. CDR3 sequence: CSVEDGDSPGPSLGEQYF.